The clone carrying this T cell receptor (beta chain) was counted many times. No antigen is known for it. At one end the junction does not follow the germline gene, possibly because of a read error. This sample is drawn from a study of spatial heterogeneity in lung cancer. Study summary: Those follow-up PBMC samples that were available underwent sequencing, at a median interval of roughly two years following resection. Study-level points and caveats: Among blood samples, ubiquitous expanded tumor TCRs appeared more at resection than at follow-up.

Individual TCR cDNA molecules each bore their own unique molecular identifier. Each CDR3 protein gets one entry after TCRdb re-called the 5' RACE reads with MiXCR. Of 25,000 to 30,000 distinct CDR3 sequences listed, around 6% are singletons. Per the germline V gene, CDR1 is SSHAT and CDR2 is FNYEAQ (reference sequence). The CDR3 has 15 amino acids. The time point here: blood at routine non-recurrence follow-up after resection. The sequenced material consisted of unsorted whole RNA from tumor, nontumor lung or frozen PBMC. The clonotype was recovered from a male donor with early-stage non-small cell lung cancer. Specimen: PBMCs, collected at follow-up. J is TRBJ2-1 and V is TRBV7-7, with TRBD2 identical over 8 bases. CDR3 region: CASSLVSGALNEQFF. CDR3 nucleotide sequence: TGTGCTAGCAGCTTAGTTAGCGGGGCTCTAAATGAGCAGTTCTTC.